The 28 T cell receptor beta chains below all came from one sample that was sequenced in a study of cytomegalovirus exposure and HLA in healthy donors. PCR involved 60 Vbeta and 13 Jbeta primers. TCRdb keeps only in-frame clones here, not all; method: immunoSEQ multiplex PCR. Of about 150,000 clones in the sample, around 80% are singletons; the top ten hold roughly 3%. Sequencing input: PBMCs. These receptor sequences come from a woman aged 50 to 65 in good health and CMV-seropositive.

The chain carries TRBV20-1 and TRBJ1-4; D is unclear. Per the germline V gene, CDR1 is DFQATT and CDR2 is SNEGSKA (reference sequence). Between the trimmed V and J ends, which lost 3 bases and 11 bases, there was a span of 10 bases. This CDR3 region has 11 residues. CDR3 sequence (DNA): TGCAGTGCTAGGGAGGGCGAGAAACTGTTTTTT. Protein: CSAREGEKLFF.

The chain carries TRBV4-3 and TRBJ2-3; 8 nucleotides agree with TRBD1. Looked up from germline, CDR1 is LGHNA and CDR2 is YSLEER. V shed 4 bases and J 0 bases; nucleotides not matched to a gene: 6. CDR3 length: 16 amino acids. The CDR3 nucleotides are TGCGCCAGCAGCCTCGGGACAGGTTCTAGCACAGATACGCAGTATTTT. Amino acid sequence: CASSLGTGSSTDTQYF.

V usage is TRBV19 and J usage is TRBJ1-2; a weak D match, TRBD1 (6 bases). The CDR3 consists of 19 residues. CDR1 and CDR2 from the germline V gene are LNHDA and SQIVND (reference sequence). The ends were cut back, 5 bases at V and 4 bases at J, with 29 bases in the middle. The CDR3 region is CASSVRGGLRSSRGYGYTF. The CDR3 bases are TGTGCCAGTAGTGTCCGGGGGGGCCTCCGTAGTTCGAGAGGCTATGGCTACACCTTC. Full variable domain (outside the CDR3, taken from reference TRBV19 and TRBJ1-2): DGGITQSPKYLFRKEGQNVTLSCEQNLNHDAMYWYRQDPGQGLRLIYYSQIVNDFQKGDIAEGYSVSREKKESFPLTVTSAQKNPTAFYLCASSVRGGLRSSRGYGYTFGSGTRLTVV.

This clone is a singleton in its sample. The rearrangement uses TRBV2 and TRBJ2-3, with 8 bases fitting TRBD1. V gave up 6 bases and J gave up 2 bases; unmatched junction bases: 4. This CDR3 comprises 14 residues. Germline V CDR1 and CDR2: SNHLY, FYNNEI. This CDR3 reads CASSGQGNTDTQYF. CDR3 sequence (DNA): TGTGCCAGCAGCGGACAGGGAAACACAGATACGCAGTATTTT. Based on the CDR3 plus reference TRBV2 and TRBJ2-3, the full variable domain is EPEVTQTPSHQVTQMGQEVILRCVPISNHLYFYWYRQILGQKVEFLVSFYNNEISEKSEIFDDQFSVERPDGSNFTLKIRSTKLEDSAMYFCASSGQGNTDTQYFGPGTRLTVL.

This sequence joins TRBV5-1 and TRBJ2-7; 11 nucleotides agree with TRBD1. Germline CDR1 is SGHRS and CDR2 is YFSETQ. The CDR3 has 14 amino acids. The V segment lost 4 bases and the J segment 7 bases; nucleotides outside the gene matches: 7. For the CDR3, the DNA is TGCGCCAGCAGCGACGGACAGGGGGCGAGGGAGCAGTACTTC. Translated, it gives CASSDGQGAREQYF.

The J gene is TRBJ1-1, the V gene TRBV27, with no clear D. CDR3 length: 15 amino acids. Germline assignment: CDR1 MNHEY and CDR2 SMNVEV (reference sequence). V lost 2 bases and J 5 bases, leaving 15 bases between the germline ends. CDR3 DNA: TGTGCCAGCAGTTTAAAATTTTCGGGAGGTACTGAAGCTTTCTTT. It is translated as CASSLKFSGGTEAFF.

The chain uses TRBV30 and TRBJ1-1; maybe TRBD1 (5 bases). Germline V gene sequence: CDR1 GTSNPN, CDR2 SVGIG (reference sequence). The V and J ends lost 4 bases and 1 base respectively, with 16 bases between them. CDR3 length: 15 amino acids. CDR3 DNA sequence: TGTGCCTGGATTCCCGGGCAGGGTAGGAACACTGAAGCTTTCTTT. Amino acid sequence: CAWIPGQGRNTEAFF.

This CDR3 reads CASSYSQFGGTEAFF. The CDR3 bases are TGTGCCAGCAGTTACTCGCAGTTCGGAGGAACTGAAGCTTTCTTT. The V call is TRBV6-6, the J call TRBJ1-1; D is uncertain. V lost 0 bases and J lost 5, with 13 bases in between. The germline V gene encodes CDR1 MNHNY and CDR2 SVGAGI (reference sequence). The length of the CDR3 is 15 residues.

The CDR3 spells CASRLDIGVGNEQFF. The CDR3 bases are TGTGCCAGCAGACTTGACATAGGTGTTGGGAATGAGCAGTTCTTC. J is TRBJ2-1 and V is TRBV6-5; D unresolved. With 6 bases removed from V and 7 bases from J, the gap between germline ends came to 19 bases. The CDR3 contains 15 residues. Germline CDR1 reads MNHEY; CDR2 reads SVGAGI.

As for this clone: The junction and the germline gene differ at one end; a read error may be behind it. J is TRBJ2-6 and V is TRBV4-3; weak D call: TRBD2 (6 bases). The CDR3 loop spans 19 amino acids. CDR1 is LGHNA, CDR2 YSLEER, per germline. CDR3 loop: CASSPSASMRSSGANLLTF. DNA of the CDR3: TGCGCCAGCAGCCCTAGCGCATCTATGAGGAGCTCTGGGGCCAACCTCCTGACTTTC.

This rearrangement joins TRBV9 to TRBJ1-6, with D possibly TRBD1 on 6 matching bases. Germline V lookup: CDR1 SGDLS, CDR2 YYNGEE. V shed 4 bases and J shed 10 bases, with 12 bases lying between them. There are 13 residues in the CDR3. The CDR3 DNA follows: TGTGCCAGCAGCTACACAGGGCACTCACCCCTCCACTTT. Translating it yields CASSYTGHSPLHF.

In its sample, this clone was seen a few times. The CDR3 loop is CAIRMTSGDYEQYF. The CDR3 nucleotides are TGTGCCATCAGGATGACTAGCGGGGACTACGAGCAGTACTTC. The V and J genes are TRBV10-3 and TRBJ2-7; 11 bases are shared with TRBD2. V lost 6 bases, J lost 3 bases, and 4 bases stayed unmatched. Looked up from germline, CDR1 is ENHRY and CDR2 is SYGVKD. This CDR3 has 14 residues.

As for this clone: Within the sample, other DNA sequences also encode this same CDR3. J is TRBJ1-4 and V is TRBV29-1, with unresolved D. Looked up from germline, CDR1 is SQVTM and CDR2 is ANQGSEA. The CDR3 spans 13 residues. V shed 1 base and J shed 3 bases, with 6 bases lying between them. The CDR3 nucleotides are TGCAGCGTTGAAGTCCAGGCTAATGAAAAACTGTTTTTT. Translated, it gives CSVEVQANEKLFF.

This clone was counted a few times. In DNA, the CDR3 is TGTGCCAGCAGTTTATCAAGGGAGTACTATGGCTACACCTTC. This codes for CASSLSREYYGYTF. The chain joins TRBV27 to TRBJ1-2; D remains ambiguous. V shed 0 bases and J shed 3 bases, with 8 bases lying between them. The length of the CDR3 is 14 residues. The V gene's germline CDR1 is MNHEY and CDR2 SMNVEV (reference sequence).

The chain employs TRBV7-2 and TRBJ2-3; D might be TRBD2 (5 bases). Germline assignment: CDR1 SGHTA and CDR2 FQGNSA. Trimming removed 6 bases at V and 4 bases at J, with 14 bases between. The CDR3 is 14 amino acids. The CDR3 DNA reads TGTGCCAGCAGTCCTCCCAACGGGGCAGATACGCAGTATTTT. Its protein is CASSPPNGADTQYF.

The chain carries TRBV9 and TRBJ2-3; TRBD1 is a possible D gene (5 bases). V was cut by 6 bases and J by 0 bases, with 17 bases left in between. This CDR3 is 16 amino acids long. The germline gives CDR1 SGDLS, CDR2 YYNGEE. The CDR3: CASTTTQGTSTDTQYF. The CDR3 DNA is TGTGCCAGCACTACCACTCAGGGAACTAGCACAGATACGCAGTATTTT. The whole variable domain, filled in from reference TRBV9 and TRBJ2-3, reads DSGVTQTPKHLITATGQRVTLRCSPRSGDLSVYWYQQSLDQGLQFLIQYYNGEERAKGNILERFSAQQFPDLHSELNLSSLELGDSALYFCASTTTQGTSTDTQYFGPGTRLTVL.

The chain is built from TRBV11-3 and TRBJ1-6; no firm D call. The CDR3 is made up of 14 amino acids. The ends were cut back, 5 bases at V and 7 bases at J, with 12 bases in the middle. CDR1 is SGHNT and CDR2 is YENEEA in the germline V gene. CDR3 region: CASSPAVTNSPLHF. CDR3 coding DNA: TGTGCCAGCAGCCCGGCGGTGACGAATTCACCCCTCCACTTT.

The genes are TRBV4-1 and TRBJ2-5; no definite D call. The length of the CDR3 is 13 residues. Germline CDR1 MGHRA, CDR2 YSYEKL. V lost 3 bases to trimming and J lost 0 bases, with 5 bases between them. The CDR3 here is CASSQHNQETQYF. As DNA, the CDR3 is TGCGCCAGCAGCCAGCACAACCAAGAGACCCAGTACTTC.

The J gene is TRBJ2-3, the V gene TRBV7-2; 9 bases are a match to TRBD1. The length of the CDR3 is 16 residues. J gave up 6 bases and V 5 bases, and 12 bases lay outside the gene matches. CDR1 is SGHTA, CDR2 FQGNSA, per germline. In nucleotides, the CDR3 is TGTGCCAGCAGCCTACCGGGGACAGGGTTATGGGATACGCAGTATTTT. Protein: CASSLPGTGLWDTQYF. Variable domain in full (rest from reference TRBV7-2 and TRBJ2-3): GAGVSQSPSNKVTEKGKDVELRCDPISGHTALYWYRQSLGQGLEFLIYFQGNSAPDKSGLPSDRFSAERTGGSVSTLTIQRTQQEDSAVYLCASSLPGTGLWDTQYFGPGTRLTVL.

V is TRBV10-3 and J is TRBJ2-2; D may be TRBD1 (8 bases). V dropped 11 bases and J dropped 3 bases, with 16 bases sitting between them. CDR1 ENHRY and CDR2 SYGVKD come from the germline V gene. The CDR3 has 14 amino acids. CDR3 residues: CALSTGGDTGELFF. The CDR3 DNA follows: TGTGCCCTTTCCACAGGGGGGGACACCGGGGAGCTGTTTTTT.

This sequence joins TRBV7-3 and TRBJ1-2, with a weak D call TRBD1 (5 bases). Germline CDR1 is SGHTA and CDR2 is FQGTGA. With 2 bases removed from V and 7 bases from J, the gap between germline ends came to 14 bases. The CDR3 runs to 14 residues. The CDR3 sequence: CASSLGPGSAGYTF. CDR3 in DNA: TGTGCCAGCAGCTTAGGGCCAGGGTCGGCTGGCTACACCTTC.

V and J are TRBV30 and TRBJ1-3; D uncertain. The V and J ends lost 5 bases and 0 bases respectively, with 17 bases between them. The germline V gene encodes CDR1 GTSNPN and CDR2 SVGIG (reference sequence). This CDR3 is 16 amino acids long. The CDR3 DNA follows: TGTGCCTGGGGCCCCCGGGGTTCGAGCTCTGGAAACACCATATATTTT. Translated, it gives CAWGPRGSSSGNTIYF.

The gene calls are TRBV27 and TRBJ2-7; 9 bases fit TRBD2. The V gene's germline CDR1 is MNHEY and CDR2 SMNVEV (reference sequence). The CDR3 covers 17 residues. Germline trimming cut 2 bases from V and 2 bases from J; bases unmatched to any gene: 10. CDR3 in amino acids: CASSLLVSGGFAYEQYF. The CDR3 DNA follows: TGTGCCAGCAGTTTACTAGTCAGCGGGGGGTTTGCCTACGAGCAGTACTTC.

The CDR3 loop reads CASSLGQGASSYEQYF. The CDR3 DNA sequence: TGTGCCAGCAGTTTAGGACAGGGTGCTAGCTCCTACGAGCAGTACTTC. The chain has TRBV27 and TRBJ2-5; 8 nucleotides match TRBD1. The assigned J gene may be wrong: the sequence end matches TRBJ2-7 better. The CDR3 has 16 amino acids. From germline, CDR1 is MNHEY and CDR2 SMNVEV (reference sequence).

V and J are TRBV27 and TRBJ2-7; TRBD2 matches at 8 bases. Germline trimming cut 1 base from V and 1 base from J; bases unmatched to any gene: 6. The CDR3 loop spans 16 amino acids. CDR1 is MNHEY and CDR2 is SMNVEV in the germline V gene (reference sequence). The CDR3 region is CASSLFSREASYEQYF. CDR3 in DNA: TGTGCCAGCAGTTTATTTTCGCGGGAGGCATCCTACGAGCAGTACTTC.

The chain is built from TRBV15 and TRBJ2-7, with D unresolved. The CDR3 loop spans 13 amino acids. Germline V gene data show CDR1 as LNHNV and CDR2 as YYDKDF (reference sequence). V lost 1 base, J lost 3 bases, and 7 bases lay in between. The CDR3: CATSRGLDYEQYF. The CDR3 DNA is TGTGCCACCAGCAGAGGGCTAGACTACGAGCAGTACTTC.

This clone was found a few times. The chain is built from TRBV30 and TRBJ1-4; 7 bases align to TRBD1. The CDR3 is 14 amino acids. Germline values: CDR1 GTSNPN, CDR2 SVGIG (reference sequence). Trimming took 3 bases from V and 5 from J; bases not matched to a gene: 6. The CDR3 sequence: CAWRRTGPNEKLFF. CDR3 sequence (DNA): TGTGCCTGGAGAAGGACAGGACCGAATGAAAAACTGTTTTTT.

This rearrangement joins TRBV5-1 to TRBJ1-2; D remains ambiguous. Trimming removed 0 bases at V and 5 bases at J, with 11 bases between. This CDR3 has 14 amino acids. The V gene's germline CDR1 is SGHRS and CDR2 YFSETQ. The CDR3 sequence: CASSLEQNPYGYTF. The CDR3 DNA reads TGCGCCAGCAGCTTGGAACAGAACCCTTATGGCTACACCTTC. The variable domain in full, completed from reference TRBV5-1 and TRBJ1-2, reads KAGVTQTPRYLIKTRGQQVTLSCSPISGHRSVSWYQQTPGQGLQFLFEYFSETQRNKGNFPGRFSGRQFSNSRSEMNVSTLELGDSALYLCASSLEQNPYGYTFGSGTRLTVV.